The 10 T cell receptor beta chains in this list originate from one sample, sequenced in a study of identical twins' blood T cells. TCRdb fed the 5' RACE reads into MiXCR, producing one record per CDR3 protein. There are a few hundred thousand distinct CDR3 sequences in the sample; roughly 27% occur only once, and about 6% lies in the top ten. The specimen was PBMCs. Receptors were obtained from a woman aged 18 to 49 in good health.

Points on this clonotype: Relative to the germline gene, one junction end is altered; a read error may explain this. V and J are TRBV28 and TRBJ1-1; D not certain. CDR3 size: 12 residues. Germline loops: CDR1 MDHEN, CDR2 SYDVKM. CDR3 loop: CASSPGYTVAFF. The CDR3 DNA follows: TGTGCCAGCAGCCCCGGGTACACTGTAGCTTTCTTT.

This clonotype was detected ten times or more. The chain employs TRBV29-1 and TRBJ2-7; D not resolved. V shed 4 bases and J shed 6 bases, with 22 bases lying between them. The CDR3 covers 15 residues. Germline V gene sequence: CDR1 SQVTM, CDR2 ANQGSEA. The CDR3 DNA is TGCAGCGTTGGCGTAGGCGCTTCCCTCTCGACCGAGCAGTACTTC. Its protein is CSVGVGASLSTEQYF.

The chain employs TRBV11-3 and TRBJ2-2, with D unresolved. Trimming took off 1 base at V and 5 bases at J, with 8 bases between the two ends. Per germline, CDR1 SGHNT and CDR2 YENEEA. The CDR3 is 14 amino acids. The CDR3 bases are TGTGCCAGCAGCTTAGGGACGACGACCGGGGAGCTGTTTTTT. Protein product: CASSLGTTTGELFF.

This clonotype has only a few counts. The V gene is TRBV10-3, the J gene TRBJ1-2; TRBD1 might be the D (5 bases). Trimming shortened V by 4 bases and J by 4 bases, and 22 bases separated the two germline ends. This CDR3 spans 17 amino acids. In germline, CDR1 is ENHRY, CDR2 SYGVKD. CDR3 protein: CAISVSLSPRQFYGYTF. The CDR3 DNA reads TGTGCCATCAGTGTTAGTTTATCTCCGAGACAGTTCTATGGCTACACCTTC.

This chain connects TRBV14 to TRBJ2-2, with TRBD2 as a possible D gene (5 bases). V lost 0 bases to trimming and J lost 7 bases, with 9 bases between them. The CDR3 contains 14 residues. The germline V gene has CDR1 SGHDN and CDR2 FVKESK. For the CDR3, the DNA is TGTGCCAGCAGCCAAGATTTACGGGGCGGGGAGCTGTTTTTT. Translation gives CASSQDLRGGELFF.

The chain carries TRBV18 and TRBJ2-7; the D gene is possibly TRBD2 (7 bases). The CDR3 totals 14 residues. V gave up 1 base and J gave up 3 bases, with 10 bases separating them. Germline V gene lookup returns CDR1 KGHSH and CDR2 LQKENI. The CDR3, as DNA: TGTGCCAGCTCACCACAGGGGGGGAGCTACGAGCAGTACTTC. Translated: CASSPQGGSYEQYF.

The chain couples TRBV20-1 to TRBJ2-2; D ambiguous. This CDR3 comprises 11 residues. Trimming took off 5 bases at V and 9 bases at J, with 10 bases between the two ends. Germline V gene data show CDR1 as DFQATT and CDR2 as SNEGSKA (reference sequence). The CDR3 loop is CSAPKFRELFF. CDR3 DNA sequence: TGCAGTGCTCCAAAATTCCGGGAGCTGTTTTTT.

This clonotype was detected ten times or more. The CDR3 DNA reads TGTGCCAGCAGTTTACAGGGAGGCTATGGCTACACCTTC. Translated: CASSLQGGYGYTF. The chain carries TRBV27 and TRBJ1-2, with TRBD1 as a possible D gene (5 bases). Trimming pared 2 bases from V and 4 bases from J, leaving 8 bases between. This CDR3 contains 13 residues. CDR1 is MNHEY, CDR2 SMNVEV, per germline (reference sequence).

This clonotype was seen more than once but under ten times. V usage is TRBV10-3 and J usage is TRBJ2-1, with TRBD2 matching 13 bases. Trimming removed 0 bases from V and 6 bases from J; junction bases left unmatched: 5. Per the germline V gene, CDR1 is ENHRY and CDR2 is SYGVKD. This CDR3 comprises 17 residues. The CDR3 nucleotides read TGTGCCATCAGTGAGTCGGTAGGACTAGCGGGAGCCAATGAGCAGTTCTTC. Amino acid sequence: CAISESVGLAGANEQFF.

This clonotype was found many times. This chain joins TRBV28 and TRBJ1-1, with no clear D. From germline, CDR1 is MDHEN and CDR2 SYDVKM. V was trimmed by 6 bases and J by 6 bases, leaving 8 bases between them. This CDR3 is 11 amino acids long. CDR3 sequence: CASRAPAEAFF. The CDR3 bases are TGTGCCAGCAGAGCGCCCGCTGAAGCTTTCTTT.